Each of the 32 T cell receptor beta chains below was sequenced from the same sample in a study of T-cell reconstitution after alpha-beta-depleted transplantation in children. Unique molecular identifiers were built into the TCRbeta library. TCRdb reanalysed the PCR reads using MiXCR and keeps one entry per CDR3 protein. Of more than 300,000 distinct CDR3 sequences listed, around 15% are singletons. Sequencing was performed on PBMCs, mostly from graft donor cells, taken 360 days after TCRalphabeta/CD19-depleted stem cell transplant. These TCRs come from a male patient between 2 and 10 years old who had a stem cell transplant for acute lymphoblastic leukemia, so the T cells may come from the graft donor.

The chain joins TRBV6-5 to TRBJ2-1; TRBD2 agrees at 13 bases. The ends lost 4 bases at V and 9 bases at J; junction bases unmatched: 9. Germline-derived CDR1 and CDR2 are MNHEY and SVGAGI. The CDR3 totals 16 residues. The CDR3 DNA reads TGTGCCAGCAGTTTACTAGCGGGAGGGCCTTTCAGTGAGCAGTTCTTC. It translates to CASSLLAGGPFSEQFF.

In this sample, this clonotype turned up many times. The chain combines TRBV12-3 or TRBV12-4 with TRBJ2-7, with D perhaps matching TRBD1 (8 bases). The V gene lost 2 bases and the J gene lost 0 bases, with 23 bases spanning the gap. The CDR3 sequence is 19 residues long. In DNA, the CDR3 is TGTGCCAGCAGTTTACAACAGGGGGGGACCGCAGATAGCTCCTACGAGCAGTACTTC. Protein: CASSLQQGGTADSSYEQYF.

This clonotype was counted a few times. This chain connects TRBV6-2 or TRBV6-3 to TRBJ1-1; possible D gene TRBD1, 5 bases. The germline gives CDR1 MNHEY, CDR2 SVGEGT. This CDR3 is built from 15 residues. V was clipped by 0 bases and J by 1 base, with 9 bases between them. The DNA for the CDR3 is TGTGCCAGCAGTTACTCACAGGTGGGGAACACTGAAGCTTTCTTT. This translates into CASSYSQVGNTEAFF.

A word on this clonotype: Possible read error: a much larger clone is one base away. This likely comes from a read error, as the CDR3 has no conserved phenylalanine or tryptophan at its end. The V and J genes are TRBV28 and TRBJ2-1; 9 bases line up with TRBD2. This CDR3 is 15 amino acids long. Germline assignment: CDR1 MDHEN and CDR2 SYDVKM. V lost 5 bases, J lost 5 bases, and 7 bases stayed unmatched. The CDR3 loop is CASSVSGSWDNEQFV. As DNA, the CDR3 is TGTGCCAGCAGTGTTAGCGGGAGCTGGGACAATGAGCAGTTCGTC.

CDR3 amino acids: CAPTRRQGNQPQHF. CDR3 DNA sequence: TGCGCCCCCACCCGGCGGCAGGGGAATCAGCCCCAGCATTTT. This sequence joins TRBV4-1 and TRBJ1-5, with D tentatively TRBD1 (6 bases). Germline V CDR1 and CDR2: MGHRA, YSYEKL. This CDR3 comprises 14 residues. Trimming took off 11 bases at V and 4 bases at J, with 18 bases between the two ends.

V usage is TRBV6-1 and J usage is TRBJ1-2; 7 nucleotides match TRBD1. Losses at the gene ends were 5 bases for V and 6 bases for J; bases not matched to a gene: 12. Germline-derived CDR1 and CDR2 are MNHNS and SASEGT. The CDR3 sequence is 15 residues long. The CDR3: CASSLLQGTANGYTF. As DNA, the CDR3 is TGTGCCAGCAGTCTCCTTCAGGGGACAGCTAATGGCTACACCTTC.

The V gene is TRBV14, the J gene TRBJ2-3; 9 nucleotides align to TRBD2. The germline V gene encodes CDR1 SGHDN and CDR2 FVKESK. CDR3 length: 18 residues. Trimming cost V 3 bases and J 0 bases; bases outside gene matches: 10. CDR3 sequence (DNA): TGTGCCAGCAGCCATATAAGGCGGGAGGGCCGGAGCACAGATACGCAGTATTTT. Residues: CASSHIRREGRSTDTQYF. The variable domain in full, completed from reference TRBV14 and TRBJ2-3, reads EAGVTQFPSHSVIEKGQTVTLRCDPISGHDNLYWYRRVMGKEIKFLLHFVKESKQDESGMPNNRFLAERTGGTYSTLKVQPAELEDSGVYFCASSHIRREGRSTDTQYFGPGTRLTVL.

In this sample, this clonotype turned up many times. The chain carries TRBV7-6 and TRBJ2-1; 9 bases are shared with TRBD2. This CDR3 has 12 residues. Germline trimming cut 4 bases from V and 10 bases from J; bases unmatched to any gene: 2. The V gene's germline CDR1 is SGHVS and CDR2 FNYEAQ. The CDR3 DNA follows: TGTGCCAGCAGCTCCCTAGCGGGAGAGCAGTTCTTC. Residues: CASSSLAGEQFF.

V usage is TRBV6-1 and J usage is TRBJ2-1; possible D gene TRBD2, 6 bases. The CDR3 consists of 16 residues. CDR1 and CDR2 from the germline V gene are MNHNS and SASEGT. The V and J ends lost 8 bases and 0 bases respectively, with 17 bases between them. The CDR3 protein is CASPAGLGDSYNEQFF. CDR3 DNA: TGTGCCAGCCCAGCGGGTCTAGGAGACTCCTACAATGAGCAGTTCTTC.

This clonotype was detected only a few times. The V gene is TRBV29-1, the J gene TRBJ2-7; D gene unclear. This CDR3 comprises 13 residues. Trimming left V 5 bases short and J 0 bases short, with 11 bases between. Germline CDR1 reads SQVTM; CDR2 reads ANQGSEA. CDR3 DNA: TGCAGCGTTCCTGCAGGTAACTCCTACGAGCAGTACTTC. Protein: CSVPAGNSYEQYF.

V and J are TRBV4-2 and TRBJ2-7; the match to TRBD1 covers 7 bases. The CDR3 is 16 residues long. J lost 1 base, V lost 0 bases, and 6 bases had no gene match. Germline assignment: CDR1 LGHNA and CDR2 YNFKEQ. The CDR3 sequence is CASSQDPRTGSYEQYF. Written as DNA, the CDR3 is TGTGCCAGCAGCCAAGATCCCCGGACAGGTTCCTACGAGCAGTACTTC.

This clonotype was picked up many times. The chain is built from TRBV20-1 and TRBJ2-1; 16 positions match TRBD2. V lost 3 bases and J lost 0; bases outside the gene matches: 5. CDR3 length: 18 amino acids. The germline V gene encodes CDR1 DFQATT and CDR2 SNEGSKA (reference sequence). This CDR3 is CSASGGLAGGSSYNEQFF. CDR3 DNA sequence: TGCAGTGCTAGTGGGGGACTAGCGGGAGGGAGCTCCTACAATGAGCAGTTCTTC.

This clonotype came up many times. The chain employs TRBV15 and TRBJ2-1, with 11 nucleotides matching TRBD2. Losses at the gene ends were 0 bases for V and 11 bases for J; bases not matched to a gene: 9. The CDR3 contains 16 residues. Looked up from germline, CDR1 is LNHNV and CDR2 is YYDKDF (reference sequence). The CDR3 sequence is CATSRDPTSGILKQFF. Written as DNA, the CDR3 is TGTGCCACCAGCAGAGATCCGACTAGCGGGATATTGAAGCAGTTCTTC. Full variable domain (missing parts from reference TRBV15 and TRBJ2-1): DAMVIQNPRYQVTQFGKPVTLSCSQTLNHNVMYWYQQKSSQAPKLLFHYYDKDFNNEADTPDNFQSRRPNTSFCFLDIRSPGLGDTAMYLCATSRDPTSGILKQFFGPGTRLTVL.

This clonotype has only a few counts. The chain employs TRBV4-3 and TRBJ2-5; D unresolved. From germline, CDR1 is LGHNA and CDR2 YSLEER. The CDR3 is 14 amino acids. Trimming removed 2 bases from V and 5 bases from J, with 12 bases in between. The CDR3 reads CASSQSPGLETQYF. The CDR3 bases are TGCGCCAGCAGCCAATCTCCGGGTTTGGAGACCCAGTACTTC.

This clonotype was detected a few times. V and J are TRBV5-1 and TRBJ2-1, with TRBD1 as a possible D gene (5 bases). From germline, CDR1 is SGHRS and CDR2 YFSETQ. The CDR3 is 14 amino acids. The germline V and J ends were trimmed by 0 bases and 5 bases, with 9 bases remaining between them. The CDR3 spells CASSLARADNEQFF. CDR3 DNA sequence: TGCGCCAGCAGCTTGGCCAGGGCAGACAATGAGCAGTTCTTC.

The V gene is TRBV10-3, the J gene TRBJ2-1; D may be TRBD2 (5 bases). The CDR3 runs to 11 residues. Per the germline V gene, CDR1 is ENHRY and CDR2 is SYGVKD. The V end lost 3 bases, the J end lost 11 bases, and 8 bases lay between the germline ends. The CDR3 region is CAISDGVQQFF. For the CDR3, the DNA is TGTGCCATCAGTGACGGGGTACAGCAGTTCTTC.

This chain links TRBV29-1 with TRBJ1-1; D gene unclear. The CDR3 has 13 residues. V was cut by 4 bases and J by 0 bases, with 9 bases left in between. Per the germline V gene, CDR1 is SQVTM and CDR2 is ANQGSEA. The CDR3 loop is CSVVLPMNTEAFF. DNA of the CDR3: TGCAGCGTTGTGCTGCCCATGAACACTGAAGCTTTCTTT.

The rearrangement joins TRBV28 to TRBJ1-3; D gene uncertain. Germline CDR1 MDHEN, CDR2 SYDVKM. The CDR3 is 14 residues long. The ends were cut back, 2 bases at V and 0 bases at J, with 5 bases in the middle. Here the CDR3 reads CASSLQPSGNTIYF. The CDR3 DNA is TGTGCCAGCAGTTTACAGCCCTCTGGAAACACCATATATTTT. Full variable domain (missing parts from reference TRBV28 and TRBJ1-3): DVKVTQSSRYLVKRTGEKVFLECVQDMDHENMFWYRQDPGLGLRLIYFSYDVKMKEKGDIPEGYSVSREKKERFSLILESASTNQTSMYLCASSLQPSGNTIYFGEGSWLTVV.

The rearrangement uses TRBV29-1 and TRBJ2-7, with 8 nucleotides matching TRBD1. Germline V gene sequence: CDR1 SQVTM, CDR2 ANQGSEA. V trimming: 5 bases; J trimming: 0 bases; junction bases outside the gene matches: 3. The CDR3 runs 13 residues. CDR3 nucleotides: TGCAGCGTTTGGACAGGGAGCTCCTACGAGCAGTACTTC. The encoded protein is CSVWTGSSYEQYF.

V usage is TRBV3-1 and J usage is TRBJ2-1; 10 bases map to TRBD2. Germline V lookup: CDR1 LGHDT, CDR2 YNNKEL (reference sequence). CDR3 size: 15 residues. The V gene end was trimmed by 4 bases and the J gene end by 6 bases; junction bases not matched to a gene: 6. For the CDR3, the DNA is TGTGCCAGCAGCCGTCTAGCGGGAGTACGCAATGAGCAGTTCTTC. Its protein is CASSRLAGVRNEQFF.

This clonotype turned up a few times. The chain carries TRBV5-1 and TRBJ1-5, with TRBD1 matching 9 bases. J lost 7 bases, V lost 0 bases, and 5 bases had no gene match. Germline CDR1 reads SGHRS; CDR2 reads YFSETQ. This CDR3 region has 15 residues. CDR3 DNA sequence: TGCGCCAGCAGCTTGGTGGGGGACAGGGCCCAGCCCCAGCATTTT. Protein: CASSLVGDRAQPQHF.

This chain links TRBV7-9 with TRBJ1-2, with 7 nucleotides matching TRBD1. J was trimmed by 4 bases and V by 0 bases; bases with no gene match: 11. Germline V lookup: CDR1 SEHNR, CDR2 FQNEAQ (reference sequence). This CDR3 comprises 17 residues. CDR3 loop: CASSLASSDRAGYGYTF. The CDR3 DNA sequence: TGTGCCAGCAGCTTAGCATCTTCAGACAGGGCCGGCTATGGCTACACCTTC.

CDR3 residues: CATSLRTGRETQYF. DNA of the CDR3: TGTGCCACCAGCCTCCGGACAGGGCGAGAGACCCAGTACTTC. J is TRBJ2-5 and V is TRBV15; 8 bases match TRBD1. Trimming cost V 5 bases and J 4 bases; bases outside gene matches: 6. Germline CDR1 reads LNHNV; CDR2 reads YYDKDF (reference sequence). This CDR3 comprises 14 residues.

The chain combines TRBV12-3 or TRBV12-4 with TRBJ1-1; D remains unclear. CDR3 size: 14 residues. Trimming took off 3 bases at V and 1 base at J, with 9 bases between the two ends. The CDR3 here is CASSFFRWNTEAFF. The CDR3 nucleotides read TGTGCCAGCAGTTTTTTCCGGTGGAACACTGAAGCTTTCTTT.

This clonotype was seen repeatedly, ten times or more. V and J are TRBV10-3 and TRBJ2-7; 7 bases are a match to TRBD1. The CDR3 runs 15 residues. V shed 4 bases and J 5 bases; nucleotides not matched to a gene: 11. CDR1 is ENHRY and CDR2 is SYGVKD in the germline V gene. CDR3 bases: TGTGCCATCAGTGGGGGGATAACAGGGGAACACGAGCAGTACTTC. Translating it yields CAISGGITGEHEQYF.

This rearrangement joins TRBV29-1 to TRBJ2-7, with D uncertain. The CDR3 spans 11 residues. The germline V gene has CDR1 SQVTM and CDR2 ANQGSEA. Trimming shortened V by 2 bases and J by 1 base, and 3 bases separated the two germline ends. The CDR3 loop is CSVETSYEQYF. The DNA of the CDR3 is TGCAGCGTTGAAACGTCCTACGAGCAGTACTTC.

The chain combines TRBV5-1 with TRBJ2-1; TRBD2 matches 16 bases. The germline V gene encodes CDR1 SGHRS and CDR2 YFSETQ. Trimming removed 5 bases from V and 7 bases from J; junction bases left unmatched: 6. This CDR3 spans 16 amino acids. This chain's CDR3 is CASRPGLAGGWNEQFF. The CDR3 DNA sequence: TGCGCCAGCAGACCGGGACTAGCGGGAGGGTGGAATGAGCAGTTCTTC.

This clonotype showed up just a few times. This sequence joins TRBV12-3 or TRBV12-4 and TRBJ2-5; D remains ambiguous. V was cut by 4 bases and J by 5 bases, with 8 bases left in between. This CDR3 region has 12 residues. The CDR3 spells CASSYYGETQYF. The CDR3 DNA sequence: TGTGCCAGCAGTTACTATGGGGAGACCCAGTACTTC.

V gene TRBV4-1 combines with J gene TRBJ1-2, with a weak D call TRBD1 (6 bases). Germline V gene data show CDR1 as MGHRA and CDR2 as YSYEKL. The CDR3 totals 13 residues. The germline V and J ends were trimmed by 4 bases and 3 bases, with 9 bases remaining between them. Here the CDR3 DNA reads TGCGCCAGCAGCCTCTACAGGGACTATGGCTACACCTTC. This gives the protein CASSLYRDYGYTF.

The CDR3 loop reads CASSYIDGTYTGELFF. In DNA form, the CDR3 reads TGTGCCAGCAGTTATATTGACGGGACTTACACCGGGGAGCTGTTTTTT. The rearrangement uses TRBV6-2 or TRBV6-3 and TRBJ2-2, with D maybe TRBD2 (6 bases). The CDR3 contains 16 residues. Germline V CDR1 and CDR2: MNHEY, SVGEGT. V dropped 3 bases and J dropped 3 bases, with 14 bases sitting between them.

The chain uses TRBV6-5 and TRBJ2-3, with D maybe TRBD2 (6 bases). The CDR3 totals 17 residues. Germline lookup yields CDR1 MNHEY and CDR2 SVGAGI. V lost 1 base to trimming and J lost 1 base, with 15 bases between them. DNA of the CDR3: TGTGCCAGCAGTTACTTCCCCACACAGCGGGGCACAGATACGCAGTATTTT. The encoded protein is CASSYFPTQRGTDTQYF.

Worth noting for this clonotype: An end of the junction does not agree with germline; a read error may underlie this. CDR3 sequence reads: CAGSARRTGITEAFF. CDR3 DNA: TGTGCCGGCAGTGCGCGTAGGACAGGGATCACTGAAGCTTTCTTT. The chain couples TRBV25-1 to TRBJ1-1; 8 bases line up with TRBD1. The CDR3 has 15 residues. The V gene's germline CDR1 is MGHDK and CDR2 SYGVNS. The full variable domain, its missing parts supplied by reference TRBV25-1 and TRBJ1-1, is EADIYQTPRYLVIGTGKKITLECSQTMGHDKMYWYQQDPGMELHLIHYSYGVNSTEKGDLSSESTVSRIRTEHFPLTLESARPSHTSQYLCAGSARRTGITEAFFGQGTRLTVV.